This is a list of T cell receptor beta chains from one sample in a study of blood T cell repertoires in COVID-19. Profiled with immunoSEQ multiplex PCR; TCRdb holds only in-frame clones, not every one. The sample records under 250,000 clones, approximately 86% being singletons. The specimen sequenced was peripheral blood. These receptors all stem from a man older than 75 with acute or convalescent COVID-19. The CDR3 runs from the conserved cysteine through the conserved F or W. The D gene is left open where the match is weak. The size of a clone is reported for some rows only, either as once, few or many, or as a class for expanded clones.

d_call	clone_size	j_call	v_call	cdr3_aa	cdr3_nt
TRBD1	NA	TRBJ1-2	TRBV4-2	CASSQDHRGPDYGYTF	TGTGCCAGCAGCCAAGACCACAGGGGGCCCGACTATGGCTACACCTTC
TRBD1	NA	TRBJ2-7	TRBV7-9	CASSSPTGGSYEQYF	TGTGCCAGCAGCTCACCGACAGGGGGATCCTACGAGCAGTACTTC
NA	few	TRBJ2-5	TRBV6-5	CASSYSRGRYGETQYF	TGTGCCAGCAGTTACTCTCGGGGGAGGTACGGAGAGACCCAGTACTTC
TRBD1	once	TRBJ2-7	TRBV28	CASSPPGTGYYEQYF	TGTGCCAGCAGCCCCCCCGGGACAGGCTACTACGAGCAGTACTTC
TRBD1	NA	TRBJ1-4	TRBV5-1	CASSSAGRQGEKLFF	TGCGCCAGCAGCTCAGCAGGGCGACAGGGAGAAAAACTGTTTTTT
TRBD2	NA	TRBJ2-1	TRBV29-1	CSATAGTSGPYNEQFF	TGCAGCGCCACTGCTGGGACTAGCGGTCCCTACAATGAGCAGTTCTTC
TRBD2	NA	TRBJ2-3	TRBV9	CASSVRVAGTTDTQYF	TGTGCCAGCAGCGTACGGGTAGCGGGGACCACAGATACGCAGTATTTT
TRBD1	NA	TRBJ2-3	TRBV6-6	CASSDRQGRTDTQYF	TGTGCCAGCAGCGATCGACAGGGGCGCACAGATACGCAGTATTTT
NA	NA	TRBJ2-5	TRBV11-2	CASSLPGAGETQYF	TGTGCCAGCAGCCTCCCAGGGGCAGGAGAGACCCAGTACTTC
NA	NA	TRBJ2-7	TRBV12-2	CASRLRWEVSYEQYF	TGTGCAAGTCGCTTAAGGTGGGAGGTCTCCTACGAGCAGTACTTC
NA	NA	TRBJ2-2	TRBV3-1/TRBV3-2	CASSQSRGTGELFF	TGTGCCAGCAGCCAAAGCAGGGGCACCGGGGAGCTGTTTTTT
NA	NA	TRBJ1-3	TRBV25-1	CASSEYSGSGNTIYF	TGTGCCAGCAGTGAATATTCAGGCTCTGGAAACACCATATATTTT
NA	NA	TRBJ2-7	TRBV4-1	CASSQEGRTSGEQYF	TGCGCCAGCAGCCAAGAGGGCAGAACTTCCGGCGAGCAGTACTTC
TRBD1	few	TRBJ1-6	TRBV6-2/TRBV6-3	CASSYLDRGNSPLHF	TGTGCCAGCAGTTACCTAGACAGGGGTAATTCACCCCTCCACTTT
NA	NA	TRBJ1-5	TRBV3-1/TRBV3-2	CASSQGGGFQPQHF	TGTGCCAGCAGCCAAGGAGGCGGTTTTCAGCCCCAGCATTTT